This entry concerns a single TCR beta chain. Its specificity is unknown. A single record per CDR3 protein comes from TCRdb applying MiXCR to the RT-PCR reads. The repertoire has about 780,000 distinct CDR3 sequences, roughly 18% of them found once; the top ten carry 11%. This CDR3 contains 14 residues. V was pared by 2 bases and J by 6 bases, with 11 bases between. Germline CDR1 and CDR2: SGHTA and FQGNSA. These data belong to a study of response to subunit inactivated influenza vaccine. The study, taken as a whole, reports: Only a handful of new T cells, the authors suggested, are recruited with each seasonal influenza vaccination.

The TCR sequence derives from a man aged 45-65 years who received an inactivated influenza vaccine. The rearrangement uses TRBV7-2 and TRBJ1-5, with D perhaps matching TRBD1 (5 bases). The source was PBMCs from blood, collected about 5 days after vaccination. This chain's CDR3 is CASSLIGGAQPQHF. For the CDR3, the DNA is TGTGCCAGCAGCTTAATTGGGGGTGCTCAGCCCCAGCATTTT.